This TCR beta chain was captured by sequencing in a study of identifying expanded T cells in peripheral blood. Study results and caveats: Clone count variance between roughly 2-week samples rose with total template count. Over about two and four weeks, about 15 and 19 clones changed, versus around 1.3 between replicates.

The method was immunoSEQ multiplex PCR; TCRdb's version includes in-frame clones alone and lacks a portion of them. The sample yields some 97,000 clones, over 70% seen once. No infections or other immune events were documented during collection. For this clone: The antigen is not known.

The germline V gene has CDR1 SGHVS and CDR2 FQNEAQ. V gave up 5 bases and J gave up 5 bases; unmatched junction bases: 15. The CDR3 loop spans 17 amino acids. The TCR sequence derives from a person aged 18-70 years in good health. The sample comprised blood. This chain uses TRBV7-8 with TRBJ1-5; 7 bases are shared with TRBD1. CDR3 protein: CASSAASQGVLHQPQHF. CDR3 bases: TGTGCCAGCAGCGCGGCTTCCCAGGGGGTTCTGCATCAGCCCCAGCATTTT.